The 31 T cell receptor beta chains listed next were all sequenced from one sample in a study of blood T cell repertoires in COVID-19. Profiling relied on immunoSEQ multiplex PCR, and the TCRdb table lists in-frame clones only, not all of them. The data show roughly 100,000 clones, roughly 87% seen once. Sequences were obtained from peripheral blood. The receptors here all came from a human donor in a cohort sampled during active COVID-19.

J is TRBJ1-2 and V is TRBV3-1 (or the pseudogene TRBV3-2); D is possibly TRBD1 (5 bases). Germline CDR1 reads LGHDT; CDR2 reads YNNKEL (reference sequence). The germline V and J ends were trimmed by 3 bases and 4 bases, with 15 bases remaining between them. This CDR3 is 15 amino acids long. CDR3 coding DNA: TGTGCCAGCAGCCATAGGAGCGGGGCGGGCTATGGCTACACCTTC. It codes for CASSHRSGAGYGYTF.

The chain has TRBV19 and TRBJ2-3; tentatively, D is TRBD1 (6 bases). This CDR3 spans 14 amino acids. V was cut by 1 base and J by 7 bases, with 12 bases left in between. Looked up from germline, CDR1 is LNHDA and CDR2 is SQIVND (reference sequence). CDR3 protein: CASSIAGQLNTQYF. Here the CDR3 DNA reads TGTGCCAGTAGTATAGCAGGACAGTTAAATACGCAGTATTTT.

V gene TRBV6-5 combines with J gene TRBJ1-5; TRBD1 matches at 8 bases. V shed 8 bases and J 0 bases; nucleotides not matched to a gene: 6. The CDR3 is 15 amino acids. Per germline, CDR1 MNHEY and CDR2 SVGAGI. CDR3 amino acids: CASWDRSYSNQPQHF. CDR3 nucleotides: TGTGCCAGCTGGGACAGGAGCTATAGCAATCAGCCCCAGCATTTT.

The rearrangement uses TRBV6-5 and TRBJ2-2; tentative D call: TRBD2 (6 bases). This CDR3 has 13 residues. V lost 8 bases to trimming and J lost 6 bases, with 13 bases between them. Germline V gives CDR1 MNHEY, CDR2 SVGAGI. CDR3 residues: CASSGGVAGELFF. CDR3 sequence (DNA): TGTGCCAGCTCCGGCGGGGTCGCCGGGGAGCTGTTTTTT.

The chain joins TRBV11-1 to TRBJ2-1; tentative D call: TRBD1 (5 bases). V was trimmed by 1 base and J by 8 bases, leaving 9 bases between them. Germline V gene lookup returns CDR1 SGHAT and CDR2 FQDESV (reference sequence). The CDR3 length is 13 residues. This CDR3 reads CASSLEGYDEQFF. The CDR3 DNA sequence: TGTGCCAGCAGCTTAGAGGGGTACGATGAGCAGTTCTTC.

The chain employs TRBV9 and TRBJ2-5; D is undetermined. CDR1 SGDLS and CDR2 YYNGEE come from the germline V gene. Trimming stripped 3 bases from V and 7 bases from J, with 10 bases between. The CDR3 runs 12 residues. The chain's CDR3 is CASSGTEGTQYF. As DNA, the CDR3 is TGTGCCAGCAGCGGTACAGAAGGGACCCAGTACTTC.

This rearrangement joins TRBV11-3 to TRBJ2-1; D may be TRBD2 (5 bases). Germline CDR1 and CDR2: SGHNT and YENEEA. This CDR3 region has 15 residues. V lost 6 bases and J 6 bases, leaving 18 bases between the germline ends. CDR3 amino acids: CASSIEGRGLNEQFF. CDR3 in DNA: TGTGCCAGCAGTATAGAGGGCCGCGGACTCAATGAGCAGTTCTTC.

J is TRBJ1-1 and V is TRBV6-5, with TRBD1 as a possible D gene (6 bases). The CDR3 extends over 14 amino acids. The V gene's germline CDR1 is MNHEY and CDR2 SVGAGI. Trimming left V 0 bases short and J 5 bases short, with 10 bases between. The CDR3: CASSYSGGRTEAFF. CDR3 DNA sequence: TGTGCCAGCAGTTACTCTGGGGGCCGAACTGAAGCTTTCTTT.

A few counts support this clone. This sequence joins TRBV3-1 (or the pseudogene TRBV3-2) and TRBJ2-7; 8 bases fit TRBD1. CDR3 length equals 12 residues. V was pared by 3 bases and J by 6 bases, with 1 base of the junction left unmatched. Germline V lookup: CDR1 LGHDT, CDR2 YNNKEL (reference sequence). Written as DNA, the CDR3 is TGTGCCAGCAGCCAGACAGGGGTCGAGCAGTACTTC. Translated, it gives CASSQTGVEQYF.

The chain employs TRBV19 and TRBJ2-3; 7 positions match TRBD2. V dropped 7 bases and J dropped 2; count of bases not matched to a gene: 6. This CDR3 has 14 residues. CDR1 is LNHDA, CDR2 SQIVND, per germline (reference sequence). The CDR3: CASTEGGNTDTQYF. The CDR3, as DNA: TGTGCCAGTACCGAGGGAGGGAACACAGATACGCAGTATTTT. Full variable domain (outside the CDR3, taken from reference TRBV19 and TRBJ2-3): DGGITQSPKYLFRKEGQNVTLSCEQNLNHDAMYWYRQDPGQGLRLIYYSQIVNDFQKGDIAEGYSVSREKKESFPLTVTSAQKNPTAFYLCASTEGGNTDTQYFGPGTRLTVL.

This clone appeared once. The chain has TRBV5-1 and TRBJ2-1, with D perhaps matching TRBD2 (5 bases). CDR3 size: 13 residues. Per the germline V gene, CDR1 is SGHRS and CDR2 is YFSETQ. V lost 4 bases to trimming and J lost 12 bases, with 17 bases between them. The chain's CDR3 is CASSPRDHQGQFF. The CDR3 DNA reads TGCGCCAGCAGCCCCCGGGATCACCAAGGGCAGTTCTTC.

The chain's CDR3 is CASRLTGRGTDTQYF. CDR3 coding DNA: TGTGCCAGCAGGTTGACAGGGAGGGGCACAGATACGCAGTATTTT. The chain has TRBV5-6 and TRBJ2-3; D assignment may be TRBD1 or TRBD2 (7 bases each). V lost 5 bases and J 1 base, leaving 14 bases between the germline ends. The CDR3 is 15 amino acids. Germline values: CDR1 SGHDT, CDR2 YYEEEE.

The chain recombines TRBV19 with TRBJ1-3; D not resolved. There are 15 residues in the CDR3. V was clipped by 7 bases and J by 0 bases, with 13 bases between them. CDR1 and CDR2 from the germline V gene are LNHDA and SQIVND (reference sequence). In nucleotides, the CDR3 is TGTGCCAGTATTAATATTCAGGACTCTGGAAACACCATATATTTT. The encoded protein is CASINIQDSGNTIYF.

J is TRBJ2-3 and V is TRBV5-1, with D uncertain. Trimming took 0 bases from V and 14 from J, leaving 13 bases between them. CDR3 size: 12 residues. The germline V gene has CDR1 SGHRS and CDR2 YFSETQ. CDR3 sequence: CASSLVGPNWYF. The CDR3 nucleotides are TGCGCCAGCAGCTTGGTGGGCCCCAATTGGTATTTT. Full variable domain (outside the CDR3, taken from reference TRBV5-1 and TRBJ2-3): KAGVTQTPRYLIKTRGQQVTLSCSPISGHRSVSWYQQTPGQGLQFLFEYFSETQRNKGNFPGRFSGRQFSNSRSEMNVSTLELGDSALYLCASSLVGPNWYFGPGTRLTVL.

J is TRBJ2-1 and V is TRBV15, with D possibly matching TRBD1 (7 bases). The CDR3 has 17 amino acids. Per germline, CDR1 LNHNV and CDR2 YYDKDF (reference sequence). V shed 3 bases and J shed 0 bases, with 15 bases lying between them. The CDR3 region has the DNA TGTGCCACCAGCAGGGGGGGTAGACAGGGCTCCTACAATGAGCAGTTCTTC. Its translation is CATSRGGRQGSYNEQFF.

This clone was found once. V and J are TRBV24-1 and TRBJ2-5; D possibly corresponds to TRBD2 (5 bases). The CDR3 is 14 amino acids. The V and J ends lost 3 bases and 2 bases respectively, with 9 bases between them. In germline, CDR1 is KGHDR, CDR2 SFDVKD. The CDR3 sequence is CATSDPSGQETQYF. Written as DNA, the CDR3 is TGTGCCACCAGTGATCCATCGGGACAAGAGACCCAGTACTTC.

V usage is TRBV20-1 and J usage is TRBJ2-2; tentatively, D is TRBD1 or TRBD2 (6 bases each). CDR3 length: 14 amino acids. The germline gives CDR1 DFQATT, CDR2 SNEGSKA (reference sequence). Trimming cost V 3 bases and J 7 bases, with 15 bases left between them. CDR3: CSASGGGAVGELFF. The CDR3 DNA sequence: TGCAGTGCTAGTGGGGGCGGGGCGGTCGGGGAGCTGTTTTTT.

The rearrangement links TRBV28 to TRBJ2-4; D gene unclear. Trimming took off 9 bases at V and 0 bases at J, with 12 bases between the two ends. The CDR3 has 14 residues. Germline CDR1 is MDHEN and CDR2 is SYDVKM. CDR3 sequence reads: CASRPELAKNIQYF. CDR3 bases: TGTGCCAGTCGTCCGGAGCTAGCCAAAAACATTCAGTACTTC.

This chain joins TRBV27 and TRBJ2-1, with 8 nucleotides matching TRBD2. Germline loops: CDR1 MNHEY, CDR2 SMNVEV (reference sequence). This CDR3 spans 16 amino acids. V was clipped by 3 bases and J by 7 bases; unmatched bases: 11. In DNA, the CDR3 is TGTGCCAGCAGTTTGGGCGGGAGGCCTTTGGGGAATGAGCAGTTCTTC. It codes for CASSLGGRPLGNEQFF.

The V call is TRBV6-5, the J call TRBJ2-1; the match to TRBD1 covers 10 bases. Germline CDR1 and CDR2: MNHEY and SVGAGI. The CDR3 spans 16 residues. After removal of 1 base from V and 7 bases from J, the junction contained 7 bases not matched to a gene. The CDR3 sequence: CASSYLTGGVRNEQFF. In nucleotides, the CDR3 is TGTGCCAGCAGTTACTTGACAGGGGGCGTGCGGAATGAGCAGTTCTTC.

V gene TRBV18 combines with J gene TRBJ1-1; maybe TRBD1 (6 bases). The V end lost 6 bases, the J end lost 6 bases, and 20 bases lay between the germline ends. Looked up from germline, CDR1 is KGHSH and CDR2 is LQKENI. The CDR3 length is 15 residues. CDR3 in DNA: TGTGCCAGCTCCCTCCACTCAGGGGAAGAATCTGAAGCTTTCTTT. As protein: CASSLHSGEESEAFF.

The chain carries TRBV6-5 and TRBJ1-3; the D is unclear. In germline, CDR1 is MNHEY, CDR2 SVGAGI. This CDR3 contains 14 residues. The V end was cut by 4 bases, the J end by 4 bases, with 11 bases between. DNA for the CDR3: TGTGCCAGCAGTTCCGGGTACCCGGGAAACACCATATATTTT. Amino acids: CASSSGYPGNTIYF.

The CDR3 DNA reads as TGTGCCAGCAGCTGGGCTAGCGGGAGGGGATTGAGCTCCTACAATGAGCAGTTCTTC. Protein product: CASSWASGRGLSSYNEQFF. This chain connects TRBV7-9 to TRBJ2-1; TRBD2 matches 12 bases. The CDR3 runs to 19 residues. Trimming at V came to 4 bases and at J to 0 bases, leaving 10 bases not matched to a gene. Per the germline V gene, CDR1 is SEHNR and CDR2 is FQNEAQ (reference sequence).

The chain's CDR3 is CASGSGGTNSPLHF. In DNA, the CDR3 is TGTGCCAGCGGGTCGGGGGGTACCAATTCACCCCTCCACTTT. The rearrangement links TRBV11-1 to TRBJ1-6, with D possibly TRBD1 on 5 matching bases. There are 14 residues in the CDR3. The germline V gene encodes CDR1 SGHAT and CDR2 FQDESV (reference sequence). The V end lost 8 bases, the J end lost 7 bases, and 15 bases lay between the germline ends.

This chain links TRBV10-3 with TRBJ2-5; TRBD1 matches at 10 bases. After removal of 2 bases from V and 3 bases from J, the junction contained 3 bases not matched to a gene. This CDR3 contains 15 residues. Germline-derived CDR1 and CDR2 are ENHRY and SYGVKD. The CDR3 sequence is CAISEAGTGEETQYF. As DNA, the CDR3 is TGTGCCATCAGTGAGGCCGGGACAGGGGAAGAGACCCAGTACTTC.

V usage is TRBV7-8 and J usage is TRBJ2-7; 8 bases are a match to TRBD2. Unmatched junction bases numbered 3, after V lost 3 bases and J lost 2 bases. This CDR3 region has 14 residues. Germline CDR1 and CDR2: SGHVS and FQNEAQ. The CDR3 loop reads CASSFSGVPYEQYF. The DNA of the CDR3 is TGTGCCAGCAGCTTTAGCGGGGTACCCTACGAGCAGTACTTC.

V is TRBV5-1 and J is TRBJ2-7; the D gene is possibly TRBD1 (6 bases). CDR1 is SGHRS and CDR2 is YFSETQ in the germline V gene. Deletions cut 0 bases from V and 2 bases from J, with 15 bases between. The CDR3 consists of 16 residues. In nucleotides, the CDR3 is TGCGCCAGCAGCTTGGGGGGTCGGACAGTTGCCTACGAGCAGTACTTC. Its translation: CASSLGGRTVAYEQYF.

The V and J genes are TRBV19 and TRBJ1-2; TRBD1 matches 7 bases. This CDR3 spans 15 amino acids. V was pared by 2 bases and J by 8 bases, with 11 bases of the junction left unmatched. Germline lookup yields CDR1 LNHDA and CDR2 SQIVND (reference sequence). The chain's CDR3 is CASSISAGQPGGYTF. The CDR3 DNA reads TGTGCCAGTAGTATAAGCGCGGGACAGCCCGGCGGCTACACCTTC.

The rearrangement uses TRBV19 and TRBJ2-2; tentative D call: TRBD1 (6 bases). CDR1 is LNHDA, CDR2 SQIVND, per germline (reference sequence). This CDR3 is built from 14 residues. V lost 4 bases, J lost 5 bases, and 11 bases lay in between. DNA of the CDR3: TGTGCCAGTAGTAAACAGGGTAGGACCGGGGAGCTGTTTTTT. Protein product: CASSKQGRTGELFF.

The CDR3 DNA reads as TGTGCCAGCAGCTTCTCCCGGGTTTGGGGCTACACCTTC. It yields the protein CASSFSRVWGYTF. V and J are TRBV5-8 and TRBJ1-2; no firm D call. The germline gives CDR1 SGHTS, CDR2 YDEGEE. CDR3 length: 13 amino acids. V was shortened by 2 bases and J by 8 bases, with 13 bases between the two germline ends.

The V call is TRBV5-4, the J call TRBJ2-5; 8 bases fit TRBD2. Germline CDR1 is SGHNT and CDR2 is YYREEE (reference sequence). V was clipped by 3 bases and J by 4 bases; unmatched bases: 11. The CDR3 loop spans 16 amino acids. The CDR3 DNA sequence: TGTGCCAGCAGCTACGAAGCGGGGGCCGAGGGAGAGACCCAGTACTTC. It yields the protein CASSYEAGAEGETQYF.